These T cell receptor beta chains were read from a single sample in a study of response to subunit inactivated influenza vaccine. TCRdb redid the calling of the RT-PCR reads with MiXCR, one entry per CDR3 protein. The sample holds around 570,000 distinct CDR3 sequences, 6% to 9% seen once. This specimen consisted of PBMCs from blood, obtained roughly 24 months after vaccination. Receptors originate from a man in his fifties or sixties who received an inactivated influenza vaccine. The CDR3 runs from the conserved cysteine through the conserved F or W. The D gene is left open where the match is weak. Clone size is stated in some rows and not others, as once, few, many or a class when expanded.

cdr3_aa | cdr3_nt | d_call | clone_size | cdr3_length | j_call | v_call
CASSSGLAGAGELFF | TGTGCCAGCAGCTCAGGACTAGCGGGAGCCGGGGAGCTGTTTTTT | TRBD2 | many | 15 | TRBJ2-2 | TRBV7-3
CASSFGTTLAGELFF | TGTGCCAGCAGCTTCGGGACAACCCTCGCCGGGGAGCTGTTTTTT | NA | NA | 15 | TRBJ2-2 | TRBV5-6
CASSRGLAGNPRSSYNEQFF | TGCGCCAGCAGCCGAGGACTAGCGGGGAACCCTAGGAGCTCCTACAATGAGCAGTTCTTC | TRBD2 | NA | 20 | TRBJ2-1 | TRBV5-1
CATLSDTQYF | TGTGCCACCCTTTCAGATACGCAGTATTTT | NA | few | 10 | TRBJ2-3 | TRBV6-2/TRBV6-3
CSARSGGNQETQYF | TGCAGTGCTAGATCGGGGGGTAACCAAGAGACCCAGTACTTC | TRBD2 | few | 14 | TRBJ2-5 | TRBV20-1
CASRGQLQETQYF | TGTGCCAGCAGGGGACAGCTCCAAGAGACCCAGTACTTC | TRBD1 | NA | 13 | TRBJ2-5 | TRBV7-2
CASSLGPGQGPTEAFF | TGTGCCAGCAGCTTGGGGCCGGGACAGGGGCCCACTGAAGCTTTCTTT | TRBD1 | NA | 16 | TRBJ1-1 | TRBV5-4
CASRGGVSSYNSPLHF | TGTGCCAGCAGGGGGGGGGTCAGCTCCTATAATTCACCCCTCCACTTT | NA | NA | 16 | TRBJ1-6 | TRBV28
CASSPGQLAKNIQYF | TGTGCCAGCTCACCGGGGCAGCTAGCCAAAAACATTCAGTACTTC | NA | few | 15 | TRBJ2-4 | TRBV18
CSASDRGATTEAFF | TGCAGTGCTTCGGACCGGGGGGCGACCACTGAAGCTTTCTTT | NA | few | 14 | TRBJ1-1 | TRBV20-1
CASSLGTVDNEQFF | TGTGCCAGCAGCCTCGGGACGGTAGACAATGAGCAGTTCTTC | NA | few | 14 | TRBJ2-1 | TRBV7-9
CASSYDRVSYEQYF | TGTGCCAGCAGTTACGACAGGGTCTCCTACGAGCAGTACTTC | TRBD1 | NA | 14 | TRBJ2-7 | TRBV6-2/TRBV6-3
CASSKKAGLETDTQYF | TGTGCCAGCAGCAAAAAGGCCGGACTAGAAACAGATACGCAGTATTTT | TRBD2 | NA | 16 | TRBJ2-3 | TRBV9
CAISERMASQETQYF | TGTGCCATCAGTGAGCGTATGGCTAGTCAAGAGACCCAGTACTTC | NA | many | 15 | TRBJ2-5 | TRBV10-3
CSVKLARQGDNYGYTF | TGCAGCGTTAAGCTCGCCAGACAGGGAGATAACTATGGCTACACCTTC | TRBD1 | NA | 16 | TRBJ1-2 | TRBV29-1
CASSQGVGPGSEQFF | TGCGCCAGCAGCCAAGGCGTAGGGCCGGGGAGTGAGCAGTTCTTC | NA | NA | 15 | TRBJ2-1 | TRBV4-3
CASSLVPGTDTQYF | TGTGCCAGCAGCTTAGTGCCGGGGACAGATACGCAGTATTTT | NA | many | 14 | TRBJ2-3 | TRBV11-2
CAGQGFGANVLTF | TGTGCCGGACAGGGGTTTGGCGCCAACGTCCTGACTTTC | TRBD1 | few | 13 | TRBJ2-6 | TRBV5-6
CASRGYGTGGSQYF | TGTGCCAGCAGAGGTTACGGGACAGGGGGGAGTCAGTACTTC | TRBD1 | few | 14 | TRBJ2-7 | TRBV27
CASSFGRGPNSPLHF | TGTGCCAGCAGTTTCGGGAGGGGGCCGAATTCACCCCTCCACTTT | TRBD1 | few | 15 | TRBJ1-6 | TRBV28
CSAHRGREQYF | TGCAGTGCCCACAGGGGTCGCGAGCAGTACTTC | TRBD1 | few | 11 | TRBJ2-7 | TRBV20-1
CASSPRITAGQPNTEAFF | TGTGCCAGCTCACCACGAATAACCGCGGGACAGCCGAACACTGAAGCTTTCTTT | TRBD1 | NA | 18 | TRBJ1-1 | TRBV18